The sequence of this TCR beta chain was determined in a study of blood T cell repertoires in COVID-19. The repertoire was sequenced with immunoSEQ multiplex PCR; TCRdb's copy has only in-frame clones and lacks some. This sample yields under 200,000 clones, of which about 88% are seen a single time; just under 25% belongs to the top ten. The sequence was collected from a middle-aged woman in a cohort exposed to, infected with or recovered from COVID-19 (not recorded which). Sequencing used PBMCs or T cells enriched from blood (not recorded which).

The CDR3 nucleotides read TGCAGCGTTGAATGGCGGGGATACAATGAGCAGTTCTTC. The encoded protein is CSVEWRGYNEQFF. The rearrangement joins TRBV29-1 to TRBJ2-1; D is possibly TRBD2 (6 bases). The germline gives CDR1 SQVTM, CDR2 ANQGSEA. V lost 2 bases and J lost 4, with 9 bases in between. The CDR3 is 13 amino acids.